This TCR beta chain is from a study of blood T cell repertoires in COVID-19. The sample holds one count of this clone. The method was immunoSEQ multiplex PCR; TCRdb's version includes in-frame clones alone and lacks a portion of them. The sample carries around 200,000 clones, 80% recorded once. CDR1 SNHLY and CDR2 FYNNEI come from the germline V gene. V lost 3 bases and J lost 11, with 11 bases in between. The CDR3 totals 12 residues. Sequencing was performed on peripheral blood. The chain joins TRBV2 to TRBJ1-3; D unclear. The sequence was obtained from a woman in her 70s with acute or convalescent COVID-19. The chain's CDR3 is CASSEGLLAIYF. The CDR3 DNA sequence: TGTGCCAGCAGTGAGGGCCTGCTCGCCATATATTTT.